This T cell receptor beta chain stems from a study of blood T cell repertoires in COVID-19. Overall study context: The study drew acute and convalescent COVID-19 samples from the United States, Italy and Spain.

CDR1 is SGDLS and CDR2 is YYNGEE in the germline V gene. Trimming shortened V by 0 bases and J by 6 bases, and 6 bases separated the two germline ends. The CDR3 has 13 amino acids. This clone was seen a handful of times. Per the study methods: Nucleated cell counts were estimated from reference gene primer amplification. Data came from immunoSEQ multiplex PCR; TCRdb stores just in-frame clones and leaves some out. That table supplies the V and J calls and clone size; D and trimming were determined from the DNA. This sample has roughly 140,000 clones, with roughly 81% found just once. The sample was peripheral blood. This receptor was obtained from a human donor with acute or convalescent COVID-19. The donor label of this sample is uncertain. The chain uses TRBV9 and TRBJ2-2; TRBD2 might be the D (5 bases). The CDR3 DNA reads as TGTGCCAGCAGCGTAGGGGGAGCCGGGGAGCTGTTTTTT. Its translation is CASSVGGAGELFF.